This T cell receptor beta chain emerged from a study of T cell repertoires in cytomegalovirus infection. About the research overall: CMV epitopes, recently identified HLA-C-restricted and well-studied HLA-B-restricted, were used. CMV infection plus the matching HLA type was flagged by public TCR beta signatures.

This clonotype occurred many times. Its antigen remains unknown. TCRdb re-derived calls from the reads in MiXCR, one entry per CDR3 protein. The data show about 500,000 distinct CDR3 sequences, with around a third seen just once and roughly 15% held by the top ten. Findings and limits, study-wide: In two of eight donors, the top clonotype was HLA-C-restricted CMV-specific. There were carriers of CMV plus the relevant HLA, and cumulative public TCR beta family frequency identified them.

V gave up 1 base and J gave up 6 bases, with 13 bases separating them. CDR1 is SEHNR, CDR2 FQNEAQ, per germline (reference sequence). The CDR3 has 15 residues. The TCR comes from a human donor in good health (CMV status not recorded). Some clones in this sample may be carry-over from other donors' samples. The chain uses TRBV7-9 and TRBJ2-1; either TRBD1 or TRBD2 may supply D (6 bases each). This specimen consisted of cultured PBMCs, obtained from culture after CMV antigen stimulation. The CDR3 sequence is CASSLGRGVGNEQFF. CDR3 sequence (DNA): TGTGCCAGCAGCTTAGGAAGGGGGGTCGGCAATGAGCAGTTCTTC.